This TCR beta chain was identified during a study of response to subunit inactivated influenza vaccine (dated by TCRdb to 2017 to 2018). Regarding the complete study: Deep quantitative profiling of the T cell receptor repertoire was used in the study to follow responses to a trivalent subunit inactivated influenza vaccine.

Points the paper makes about the study in general: It was suggested by the authors that each seasonal influenza vaccination may recruit only a limited number of new T cells.

The method was RT-PCR. TCRdb shows the sequencer as Illumina HiSeq 2500. The public reads were quality trimmed at Q25 with fastp and then assembled into clones with MiXCR by TCRdb, keeping productive beta chains. Each CDR3 protein gets just one entry, which takes the most common genes and DNA from the rows behind it. Recorded for this sample are around 790,000 distinct CDR3 sequences; 21% of them occurred a single time. 10% to 13% of the sample lies in the top ten. Of note for this clonotype: The clone's antigen remains unknown. Base qualities are not at hand, and no much larger clone is one base apart.

There are 16 amino acids in the CDR3, from cysteine to phenylalanine inclusive. The only DNA kept is the CDR3, 48 bases in frame from the first base. V is cut by 2 bases and J by 5 bases, and the space between the germline ends is 19 bases. The source is a man aged 50 to 59 who received an inactivated influenza vaccine. Donor details come from another sample of the same person, matched by shared clones. Here the sequenced sample was PBMCs from blood, taken 5 days after vaccination. This sequence uses TRBV12-3 or TRBV12-4 and TRBJ2-7, with a weak D call of TRBD2 (5 bases match). The DNA sequence is given as TGTGCCAGCAGTTTACCTCCCGCGTTGGCGGGCCACGAGCAGTACTTC. Its translation reads: CASSLPPALAGHEQYF.